This T cell receptor (beta chain) derives from a study of T cell changes during pregnancy in multiple sclerosis. Generated by immunoSEQ multiplex PCR, the TCRdb table keeps only in-frame clones and is missing some. The sample includes tens of thousands of clones, 91% of them seen just once. The CDR3 loop spans 16 amino acids. The junction had 5 bases not matched to a gene; V was cut back by 4 bases and J by 2 bases. Germline V gives CDR1 SGDLS, CDR2 YYNGEE. This receptor was identified in a female donor in good health, enrolled as a control in a pregnancy study. This rearrangement joins TRBV9 to TRBJ2-3, with 12 bases matching TRBD2. The sample in question was peripheral blood, obtained in the third trimester of pregnancy. The CDR3 nucleotides are TGTGCCAGCAGCCAGACTAGCGGGGGACCCACAGATACGCAGTATTTT. Protein sequence: CASSQTSGGPTDTQYF.